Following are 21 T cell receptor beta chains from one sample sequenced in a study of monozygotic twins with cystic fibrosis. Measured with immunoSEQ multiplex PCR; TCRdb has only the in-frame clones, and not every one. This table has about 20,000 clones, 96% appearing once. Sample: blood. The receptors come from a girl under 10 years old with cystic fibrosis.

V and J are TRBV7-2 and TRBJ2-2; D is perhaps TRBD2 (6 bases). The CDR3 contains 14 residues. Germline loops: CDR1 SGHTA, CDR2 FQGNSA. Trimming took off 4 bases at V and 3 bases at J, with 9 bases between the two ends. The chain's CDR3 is CASSSPGDTGELFF. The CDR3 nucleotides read TGTGCCAGCAGCTCCCCGGGGGACACCGGGGAGCTGTTTTTT.

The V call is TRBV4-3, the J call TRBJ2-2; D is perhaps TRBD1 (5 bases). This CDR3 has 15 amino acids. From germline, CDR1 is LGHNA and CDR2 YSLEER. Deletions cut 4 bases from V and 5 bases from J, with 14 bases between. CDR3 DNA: TGCGCCAGCAGCCTTGCCGCAGGGTTAACCGGGGAGCTGTTTTTT. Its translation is CASSLAAGLTGELFF.

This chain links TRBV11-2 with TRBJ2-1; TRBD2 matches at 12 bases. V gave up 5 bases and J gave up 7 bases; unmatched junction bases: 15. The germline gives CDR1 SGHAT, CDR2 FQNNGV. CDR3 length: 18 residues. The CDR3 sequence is CASSQSSSGGALLNEQFF. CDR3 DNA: TGTGCCAGCAGCCAAAGTTCTAGCGGGGGGGCTCTTTTGAATGAGCAGTTCTTC.

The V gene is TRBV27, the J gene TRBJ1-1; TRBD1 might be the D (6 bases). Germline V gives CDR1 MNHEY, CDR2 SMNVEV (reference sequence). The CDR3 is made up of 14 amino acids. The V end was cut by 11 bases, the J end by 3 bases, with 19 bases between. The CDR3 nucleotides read TGTGCCTATGCGGGGGCGCGAGTGGACACTGAAGCTTTCTTT. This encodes CAYAGARVDTEAFF.

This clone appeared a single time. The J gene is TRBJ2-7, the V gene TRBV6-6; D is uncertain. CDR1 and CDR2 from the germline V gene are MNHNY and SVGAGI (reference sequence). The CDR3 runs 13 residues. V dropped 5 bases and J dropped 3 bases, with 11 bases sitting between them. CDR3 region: CASSMGNYYEQYF. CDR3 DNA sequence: TGTGCCAGCAGTATGGGTAACTACTACGAGCAGTACTTC.

This chain's CDR3 is CASSWDRGYGYTF. In nucleotides, the CDR3 is TGTGCCAGCAGTTGGGACAGGGGCTATGGCTACACCTTC. This chain uses TRBV28 with TRBJ1-2; 10 positions agree with TRBD1. Germline V gene sequence: CDR1 MDHEN, CDR2 SYDVKM. The CDR3 consists of 13 residues. V lost 4 bases and J lost 4; bases outside the gene matches: 0.

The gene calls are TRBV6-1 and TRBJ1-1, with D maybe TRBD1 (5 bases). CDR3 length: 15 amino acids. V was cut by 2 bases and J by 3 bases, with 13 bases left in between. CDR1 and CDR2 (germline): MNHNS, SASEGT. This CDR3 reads CASSERGRGDTEAFF. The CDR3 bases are TGTGCCAGCAGTGAAAGGGGCCGCGGGGACACTGAAGCTTTCTTT.

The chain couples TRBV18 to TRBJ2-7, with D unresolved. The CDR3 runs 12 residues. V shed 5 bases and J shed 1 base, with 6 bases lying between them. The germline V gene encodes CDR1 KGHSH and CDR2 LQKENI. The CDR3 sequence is CASSIGSYEQYF. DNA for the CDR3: TGTGCCAGCTCAATCGGGTCCTACGAGCAGTACTTC.

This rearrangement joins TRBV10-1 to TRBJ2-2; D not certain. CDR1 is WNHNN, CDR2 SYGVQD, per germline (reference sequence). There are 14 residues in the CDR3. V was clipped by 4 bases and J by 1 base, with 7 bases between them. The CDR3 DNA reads TGCGCCAGCAGTGTCTACAGGAACACCGGGGAGCTGTTTTTT. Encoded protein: CASSVYRNTGELFF.

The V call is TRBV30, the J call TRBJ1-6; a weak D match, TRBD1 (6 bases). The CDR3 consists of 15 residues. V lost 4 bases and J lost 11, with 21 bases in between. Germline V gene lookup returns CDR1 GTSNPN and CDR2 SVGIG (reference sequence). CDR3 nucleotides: TGTGCCTGGAAGAGGGGGGTGGGGAATAAGACACCCCTCCACTTT. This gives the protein CAWKRGVGNKTPLHF.

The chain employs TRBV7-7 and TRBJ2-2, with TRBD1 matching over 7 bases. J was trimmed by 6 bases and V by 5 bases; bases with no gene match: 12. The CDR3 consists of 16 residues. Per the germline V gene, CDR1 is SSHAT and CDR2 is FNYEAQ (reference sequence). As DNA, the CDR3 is TGTGCCAGCAGCCCCAGGGGCTCAGGGGGTGCCGGGGAGCTGTTTTTT. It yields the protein CASSPRGSGGAGELFF.

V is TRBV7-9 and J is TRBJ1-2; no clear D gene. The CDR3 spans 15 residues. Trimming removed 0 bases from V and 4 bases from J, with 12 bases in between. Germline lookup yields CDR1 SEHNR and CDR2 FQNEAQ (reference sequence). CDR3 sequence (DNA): TGTGCCAGCAGCTTAGCCGCCAGTCTAGGCTATGGCTACACCTTC. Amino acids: CASSLAASLGYGYTF.

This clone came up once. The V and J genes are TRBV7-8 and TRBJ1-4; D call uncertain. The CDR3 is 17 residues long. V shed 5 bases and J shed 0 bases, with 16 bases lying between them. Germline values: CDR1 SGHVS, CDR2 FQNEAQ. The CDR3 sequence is CASSPRVMGATNEKLFF. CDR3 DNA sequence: TGTGCCAGCAGCCCCCGAGTAATGGGCGCAACTAATGAAAAACTGTTTTTT. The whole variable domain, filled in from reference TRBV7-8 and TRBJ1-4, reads GAGVSQSPRYKVAKRGQDVALRCDPISGHVSLFWYQQALGQGPEFLTYFQNEAQLDKSGLPSDRFFAERPEGSVSTLKIQRTQQEDSAVYLCASSPRVMGATNEKLFFGSGTQLSVL.

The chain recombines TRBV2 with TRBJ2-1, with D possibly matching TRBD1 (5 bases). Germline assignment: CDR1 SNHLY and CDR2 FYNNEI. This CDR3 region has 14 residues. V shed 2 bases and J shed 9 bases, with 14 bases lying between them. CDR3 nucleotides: TGTGCCAGCAGTGAAAGGCCCCAGGGCATTGAGCAGTTCTTC. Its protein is CASSERPQGIEQFF. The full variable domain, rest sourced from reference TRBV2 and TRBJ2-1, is EPEVTQTPSHQVTQMGQEVILRCVPISNHLYFYWYRQILGQKVEFLVSFYNNEISEKSEIFDDQFSVERPDGSNFTLKIRSTKLEDSAMYFCASSERPQGIEQFFGPGTRLTVL.

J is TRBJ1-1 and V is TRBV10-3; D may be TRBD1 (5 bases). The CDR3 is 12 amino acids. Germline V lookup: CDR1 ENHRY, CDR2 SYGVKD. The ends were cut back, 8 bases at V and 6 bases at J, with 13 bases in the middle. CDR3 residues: CAIGAMVPEAFF. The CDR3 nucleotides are TGTGCCATCGGGGCAATGGTCCCTGAAGCTTTCTTT.

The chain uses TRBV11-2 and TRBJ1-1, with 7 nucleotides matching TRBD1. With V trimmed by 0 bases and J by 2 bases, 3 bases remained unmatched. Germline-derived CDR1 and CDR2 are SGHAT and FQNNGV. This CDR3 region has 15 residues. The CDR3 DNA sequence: TGTGCCAGCAGCTTAGACGGGGACAGTAACACTGAAGCTTTCTTT. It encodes CASSLDGDSNTEAFF.

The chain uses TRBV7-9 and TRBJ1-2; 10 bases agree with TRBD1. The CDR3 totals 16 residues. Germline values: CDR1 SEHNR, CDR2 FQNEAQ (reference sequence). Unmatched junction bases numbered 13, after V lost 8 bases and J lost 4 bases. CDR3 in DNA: TGTGCCAGCGGACGAACAGGACAGGGGGACGTCTATGGCTACACCTTC. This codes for CASGRTGQGDVYGYTF. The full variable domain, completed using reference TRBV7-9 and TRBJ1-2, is DTGVSQNPRHKITKRGQNVTFRCDPISEHNRLYWYRQTLGQGPEFLTYFQNEAQLEKSRLLSDRFSAERPKGSFSTLEIQRTEQGDSAMYLCASGRTGQGDVYGYTFGSGTRLTVV.

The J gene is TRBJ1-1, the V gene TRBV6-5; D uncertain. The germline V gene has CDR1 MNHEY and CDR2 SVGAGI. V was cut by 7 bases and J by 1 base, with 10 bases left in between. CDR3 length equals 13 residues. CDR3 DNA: TGTGCCAGCACCAATGTAGGGAACACTGAAGCTTTCTTT. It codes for CASTNVGNTEAFF.

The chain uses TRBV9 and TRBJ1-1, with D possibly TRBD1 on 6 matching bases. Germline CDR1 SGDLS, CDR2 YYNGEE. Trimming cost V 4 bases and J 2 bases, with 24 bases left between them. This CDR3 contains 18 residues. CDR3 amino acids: CASSPHPMDSGLNTEAFF. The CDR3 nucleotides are TGTGCCAGCAGCCCCCACCCTATGGACAGCGGGCTAAACACTGAAGCTTTCTTT.

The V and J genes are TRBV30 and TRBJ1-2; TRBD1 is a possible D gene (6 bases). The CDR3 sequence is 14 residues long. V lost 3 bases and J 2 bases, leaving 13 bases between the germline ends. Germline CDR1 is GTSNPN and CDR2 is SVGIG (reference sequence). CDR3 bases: TGTGCCTGGAGGGATAGACAGGTGAACTATGGCTACACCTTC. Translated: CAWRDRQVNYGYTF.

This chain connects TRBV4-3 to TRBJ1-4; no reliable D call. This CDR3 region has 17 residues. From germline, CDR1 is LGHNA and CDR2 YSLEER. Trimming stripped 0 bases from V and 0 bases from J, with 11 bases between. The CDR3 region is CASSQELVGPTNEKLFF. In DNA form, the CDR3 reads TGCGCCAGCAGCCAAGAACTGGTTGGCCCAACTAATGAAAAACTGTTTTTT.